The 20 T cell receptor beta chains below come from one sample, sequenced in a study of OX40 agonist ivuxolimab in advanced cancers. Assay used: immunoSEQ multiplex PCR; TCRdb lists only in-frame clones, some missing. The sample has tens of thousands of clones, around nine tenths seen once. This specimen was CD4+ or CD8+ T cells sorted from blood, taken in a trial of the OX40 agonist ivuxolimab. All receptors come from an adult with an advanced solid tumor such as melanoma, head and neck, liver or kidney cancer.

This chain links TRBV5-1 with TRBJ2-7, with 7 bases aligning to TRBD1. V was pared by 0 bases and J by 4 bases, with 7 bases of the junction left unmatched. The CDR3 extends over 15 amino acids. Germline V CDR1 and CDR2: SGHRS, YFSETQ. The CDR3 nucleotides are TGCGCCAGCAGCTTGGCGGGACAGAGTCTTTACGAGCAGTACTTC. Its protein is CASSLAGQSLYEQYF.

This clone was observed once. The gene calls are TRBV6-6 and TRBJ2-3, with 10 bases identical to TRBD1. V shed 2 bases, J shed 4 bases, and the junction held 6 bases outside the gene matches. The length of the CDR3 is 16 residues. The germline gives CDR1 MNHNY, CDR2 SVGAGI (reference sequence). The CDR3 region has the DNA TGTGCCAGCAGTTACCCCTCGACAGGGGGCGCAGATACGCAGTATTTT. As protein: CASSYPSTGGADTQYF.

Written as DNA, the CDR3 is TGTGCCAGCAGCGCAACAGGGAGCTCTGGAAACACCATATATTTT. This gives the protein CASSATGSSGNTIYF. The chain links TRBV6-1 to TRBJ1-3, with D possibly matching TRBD1 (6 bases). CDR3 length equals 15 residues. CDR1 and CDR2 (germline): MNHNS, SASEGT. The germline V and J ends were trimmed by 6 bases and 0 bases, with 12 bases remaining between them.

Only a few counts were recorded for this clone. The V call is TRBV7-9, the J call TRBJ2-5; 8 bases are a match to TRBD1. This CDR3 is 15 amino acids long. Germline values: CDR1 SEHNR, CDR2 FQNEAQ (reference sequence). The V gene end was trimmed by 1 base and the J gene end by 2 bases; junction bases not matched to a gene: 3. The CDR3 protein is CASSLGGTGQETQYF. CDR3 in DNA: TGTGCCAGCAGCTTAGGCGGGACAGGTCAAGAGACCCAGTACTTC.

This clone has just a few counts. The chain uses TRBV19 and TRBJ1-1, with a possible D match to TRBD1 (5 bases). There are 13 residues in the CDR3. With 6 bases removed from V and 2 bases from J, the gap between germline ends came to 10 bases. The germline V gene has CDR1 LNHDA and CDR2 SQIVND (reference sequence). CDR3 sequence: CASSYQGNTEAFF. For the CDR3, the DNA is TGTGCCAGTAGCTATCAGGGTAACACTGAAGCTTTCTTT.

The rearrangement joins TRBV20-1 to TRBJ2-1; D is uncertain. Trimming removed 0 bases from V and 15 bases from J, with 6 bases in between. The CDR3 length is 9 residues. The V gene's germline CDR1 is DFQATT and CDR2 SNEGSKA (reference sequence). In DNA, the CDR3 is TGCAGTGCTAGAGAAATACTGTTCTTC. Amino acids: CSAREILFF.

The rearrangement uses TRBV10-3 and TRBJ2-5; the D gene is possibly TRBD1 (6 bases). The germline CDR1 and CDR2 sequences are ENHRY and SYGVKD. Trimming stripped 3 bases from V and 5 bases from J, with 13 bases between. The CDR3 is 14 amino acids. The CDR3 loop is CAISEKRGTETQYF. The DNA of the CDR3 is TGTGCCATCAGTGAAAAAAGGGGGACGGAGACCCAGTACTTC.

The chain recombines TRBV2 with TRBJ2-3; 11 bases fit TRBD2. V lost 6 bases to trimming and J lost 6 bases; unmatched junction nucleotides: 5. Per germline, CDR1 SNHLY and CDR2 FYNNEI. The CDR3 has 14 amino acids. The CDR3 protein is CASSVAGGLDTQYF. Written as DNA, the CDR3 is TGTGCCAGCAGCGTAGCGGGAGGGCTGGATACGCAGTATTTT. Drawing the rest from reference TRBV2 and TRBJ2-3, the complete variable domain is EPEVTQTPSHQVTQMGQEVILRCVPISNHLYFYWYRQILGQKVEFLVSFYNNEISEKSEIFDDQFSVERPDGSNFTLKIRSTKLEDSAMYFCASSVAGGLDTQYFGPGTRLTVL.

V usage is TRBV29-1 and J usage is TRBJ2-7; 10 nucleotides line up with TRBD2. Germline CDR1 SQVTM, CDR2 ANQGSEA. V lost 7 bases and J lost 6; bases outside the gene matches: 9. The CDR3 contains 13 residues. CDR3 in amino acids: CSAALAGEGEQYF. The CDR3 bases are TGCAGCGCCGCTCTAGCGGGAGAGGGCGAGCAGTACTTC.

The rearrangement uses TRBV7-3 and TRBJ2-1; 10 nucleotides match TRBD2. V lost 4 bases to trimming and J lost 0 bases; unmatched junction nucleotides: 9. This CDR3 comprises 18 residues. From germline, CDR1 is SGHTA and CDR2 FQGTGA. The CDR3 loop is CASSSIYSGRSSYNEQFF. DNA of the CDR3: TGTGCCAGCAGCTCAATCTATAGCGGGAGGAGCTCCTACAATGAGCAGTTCTTC.

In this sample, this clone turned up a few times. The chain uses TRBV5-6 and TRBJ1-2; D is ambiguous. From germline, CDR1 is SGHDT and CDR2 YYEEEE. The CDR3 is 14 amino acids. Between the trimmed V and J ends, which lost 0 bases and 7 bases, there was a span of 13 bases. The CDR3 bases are TGTGCCAGCAGCTTGGTAACTGGAAGTTCTGGCTACACCTTC. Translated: CASSLVTGSSGYTF. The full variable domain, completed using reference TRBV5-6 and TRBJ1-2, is DAGVTQSPTHLIKTRGQQVTLRCSPKSGHDTVSWYQQALGQGPQFIFQYYEEEERQRGNFPDRFSGHQFPNYSSELNVNALLLGDSALYLCASSLVTGSSGYTFGSGTRLTVV.

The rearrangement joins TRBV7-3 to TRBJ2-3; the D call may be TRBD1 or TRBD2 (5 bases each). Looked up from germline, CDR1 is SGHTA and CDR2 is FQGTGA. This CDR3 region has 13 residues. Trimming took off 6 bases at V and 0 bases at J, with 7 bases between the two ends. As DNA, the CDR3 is TGTGCCAGCAGTTGGGACAGCACAGATACGCAGTATTTT. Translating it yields CASSWDSTDTQYF.

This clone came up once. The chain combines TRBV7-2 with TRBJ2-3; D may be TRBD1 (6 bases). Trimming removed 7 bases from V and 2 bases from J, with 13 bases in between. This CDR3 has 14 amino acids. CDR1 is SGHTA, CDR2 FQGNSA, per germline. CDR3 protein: CASNQDRYTDTQYF. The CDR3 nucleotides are TGTGCCAGCAACCAGGACAGATACACAGATACGCAGTATTTT.

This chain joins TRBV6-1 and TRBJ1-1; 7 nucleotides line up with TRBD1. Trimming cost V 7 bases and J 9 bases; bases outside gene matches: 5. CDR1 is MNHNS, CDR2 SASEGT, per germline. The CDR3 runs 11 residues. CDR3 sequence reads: CASIDRVKAFF. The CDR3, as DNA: TGTGCCAGCATTGACAGGGTTAAAGCTTTCTTT.

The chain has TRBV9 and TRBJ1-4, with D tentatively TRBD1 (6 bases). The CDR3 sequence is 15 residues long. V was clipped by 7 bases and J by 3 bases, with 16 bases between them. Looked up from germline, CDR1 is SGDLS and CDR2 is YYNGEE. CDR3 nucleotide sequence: TGTGCCAGCGCGGTCGGGGGGCTAGCTAATGAAAAACTGTTTTTT. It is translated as CASAVGGLANEKLFF. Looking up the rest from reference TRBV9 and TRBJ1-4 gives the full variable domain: DSGVTQTPKHLITATGQRVTLRCSPRSGDLSVYWYQQSLDQGLQFLIQYYNGEERAKGNILERFSAQQFPDLHSELNLSSLELGDSALYFCASAVGGLANEKLFFGSGTQLSVL.

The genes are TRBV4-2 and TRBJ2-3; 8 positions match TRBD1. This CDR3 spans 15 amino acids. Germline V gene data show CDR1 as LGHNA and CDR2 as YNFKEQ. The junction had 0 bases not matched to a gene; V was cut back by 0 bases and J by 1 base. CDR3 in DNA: TGTGCCAGCAGCCAAGAGGACAGGGGCACAGATACGCAGTATTTT. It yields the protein CASSQEDRGTDTQYF.

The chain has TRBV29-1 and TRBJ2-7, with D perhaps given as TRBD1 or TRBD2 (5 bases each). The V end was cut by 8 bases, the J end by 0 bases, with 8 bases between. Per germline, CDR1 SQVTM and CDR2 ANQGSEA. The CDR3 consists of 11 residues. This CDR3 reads CSIGTSYEQYF. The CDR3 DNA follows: TGCAGCATCGGGACCTCCTACGAGCAGTACTTC.

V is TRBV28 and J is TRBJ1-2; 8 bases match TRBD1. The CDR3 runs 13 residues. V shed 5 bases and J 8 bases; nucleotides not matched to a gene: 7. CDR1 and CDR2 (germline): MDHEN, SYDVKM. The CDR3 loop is CASSGQDRVGYTF. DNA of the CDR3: TGTGCCAGCAGTGGCCAGGACAGGGTAGGCTACACCTTC.

CDR3 sequence (DNA): TGTGCCAGCAGCTGGGGACTAGCGGGAGTCGAGCAGTTCTTC. Translation: CASSWGLAGVEQFF. This chain links TRBV5-4 with TRBJ2-1; TRBD2 aligns across 14 bases. The CDR3 totals 14 residues. V lost 3 bases to trimming and J lost 10 bases; unmatched junction nucleotides: 3. CDR1 SGHNT and CDR2 YYREEE come from the germline V gene (reference sequence).

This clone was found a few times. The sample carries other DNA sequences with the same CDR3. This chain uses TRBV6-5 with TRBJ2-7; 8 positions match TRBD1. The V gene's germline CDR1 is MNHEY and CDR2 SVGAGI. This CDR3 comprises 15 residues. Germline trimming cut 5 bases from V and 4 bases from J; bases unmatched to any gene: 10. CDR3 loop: CASSPPQGAKYEQYF. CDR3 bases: TGTGCCAGCAGTCCCCCTCAGGGGGCAAAATACGAGCAGTACTTC.